These 15 T cell receptor beta chains were sequenced from one sample in a study of OX40 agonist ivuxolimab in advanced cancers. Some clones are missing from TCRdb's copy, which holds only in-frame ones; the method was immunoSEQ multiplex PCR. The data contain 98,000 or so clones, approximately 94% of them singletons. Sequencing was performed on CD4+ or CD8+ T cells sorted from blood, taken in a trial of the OX40 agonist ivuxolimab. These receptors were taken from an adult with an advanced solid tumor such as melanoma, head and neck, liver or kidney cancer.

The chain employs TRBV6-1 and TRBJ1-1; D uncertain. The germline V gene encodes CDR1 MNHNS and CDR2 SASEGT. Between the trimmed V and J ends, which lost 4 bases and 3 bases, there was a span of 9 bases. CDR3 length: 13 amino acids. CDR3 DNA: TGTGCCAGCAGTGCACCGGGTCACACTGAAGCTTTCTTT. Its protein is CASSAPGHTEAFF.

V and J are TRBV27 and TRBJ1-6; weak D call: TRBD1 (6 bases). The germline gives CDR1 MNHEY, CDR2 SMNVEV (reference sequence). The CDR3 contains 14 residues. V was shortened by 2 bases and J by 7 bases, with 9 bases between the two germline ends. CDR3 protein: CASSLRGENSPLHF. The CDR3 DNA reads as TGTGCCAGCAGTTTAAGGGGGGAAAATTCACCCCTCCACTTT.

This clone appeared once. V gene TRBV6-5 combines with J gene TRBJ2-7, with a weak D call TRBD2 (7 bases). Germline values: CDR1 MNHEY, CDR2 SVGAGI. The CDR3 runs to 16 residues. Trimming cost V 0 bases and J 5 bases, with 17 bases left between them. The CDR3 region is CASSYSSLAGADEQYF. The CDR3 DNA sequence: TGTGCCAGCAGTTACTCGTCCCTCGCGGGGGCGGACGAGCAGTACTTC.

This chain's CDR3 is CASSLSRDRGFYEQYF. The CDR3 region has the DNA TGTGCCAGCTCACTCAGCCGGGACAGGGGGTTCTACGAGCAGTACTTC. The genes are TRBV18 and TRBJ2-7; TRBD1 agrees at 11 bases. Trimming cost V 4 bases and J 3 bases; bases outside gene matches: 8. From germline, CDR1 is KGHSH and CDR2 LQKENI. The CDR3 is 16 residues long.

This clone has a single count. The chain carries TRBV6-5 and TRBJ2-4; TRBD2 matches at 7 bases. Germline trimming cut 7 bases from V and 11 bases from J; bases unmatched to any gene: 11. CDR1 is MNHEY and CDR2 is SVGAGI in the germline V gene. The CDR3 loop spans 13 amino acids. CDR3 loop: CASKRGSERFQYF. The DNA of the CDR3 is TGTGCCAGCAAGCGGGGCTCGGAAAGGTTTCAGTACTTC.

The chain links TRBV10-3 to TRBJ2-7; TRBD2 agrees at 7 bases. V lost 6 bases, J lost 3 bases, and 8 bases stayed unmatched. In germline, CDR1 is ENHRY, CDR2 SYGVKD. This CDR3 comprises 14 residues. This chain's CDR3 is CAISAGTTLYEQYF. CDR3 in DNA: TGTGCCATCAGCGCCGGGACTACCCTCTACGAGCAGTACTTC.

This chain joins TRBV6-1 and TRBJ1-2, with D tentatively TRBD1 (5 bases). V lost 3 bases, J lost 2 bases, and 13 bases lay in between. Germline CDR1 MNHNS, CDR2 SASEGT. CDR3 length: 15 residues. The CDR3 is CASSEGLFLNYGYTF. The CDR3 DNA reads TGTGCCAGCAGTGAGGGACTTTTTCTCAACTATGGCTACACCTTC.

The genes are TRBV7-8 and TRBJ1-5; the D gene is possibly TRBD1 (6 bases). V dropped 5 bases and J dropped 4 bases, with 12 bases sitting between them. Germline V gives CDR1 SGHVS, CDR2 FQNEAQ. This CDR3 is built from 14 residues. The CDR3 DNA is TGTGCCAGCAGCGACAACAGGGAGAATCAGCCCCAGCATTTT. Translation gives CASSDNRENQPQHF.

The genes are TRBV7-2 and TRBJ1-2; 8 positions match TRBD1. CDR1 is SGHTA, CDR2 FQGNSA, per germline. V lost 6 bases, J lost 6 bases, and 6 bases stayed unmatched. This CDR3 region has 13 residues. CDR3 DNA: TGTGCCAGCAGGGCGACAGGGGAAAATGGCTACACCTTC. It codes for CASRATGENGYTF.

The rearrangement joins TRBV5-1 to TRBJ1-1; TRBD1 is a possible D gene (6 bases). The length of the CDR3 is 15 residues. Germline V gene lookup returns CDR1 SGHRS and CDR2 YFSETQ. Between the trimmed V and J ends, which lost 0 bases and 7 bases, there was a span of 16 bases. This chain's CDR3 is CASSLVPEDSLEAFF. DNA for the CDR3: TGCGCCAGCAGCTTGGTCCCGGAGGACAGCCTTGAAGCTTTCTTT.

The gene calls are TRBV19 and TRBJ1-5; TRBD1 might be the D (6 bases). Per germline, CDR1 LNHDA and CDR2 SQIVND (reference sequence). The length of the CDR3 is 14 residues. V was shortened by 7 bases and J by 4 bases, with 14 bases between the two germline ends. DNA of the CDR3: TGTGCCAGTAATCCTCAACAGGGAAATCAGCCCCAGCATTTT. It is translated as CASNPQQGNQPQHF.

The chain links TRBV19 to TRBJ2-7; 8 nucleotides align to TRBD1. Germline V CDR1 and CDR2: LNHDA, SQIVND (reference sequence). Trimming cost V 6 bases and J 5 bases; bases outside gene matches: 9. CDR3 length equals 14 residues. For the CDR3, the DNA is TGTGCCAGTAGCCGGACAGGGAGGCTGAACGAGCAGTACTTC. Translating gives CASSRTGRLNEQYF.

The chain has TRBV12-5 and TRBJ1-1; D unclear. Germline-derived CDR1 and CDR2 are LGHNT and FRNRAP. Trimming removed 7 bases from V and 6 bases from J, with 18 bases in between. The CDR3 sequence is 14 residues long. The CDR3 DNA is TGTGCTAGTGCCCCCAGACGGGAATGGGCTGAAGCTTTCTTT. Translation gives CASAPRREWAEAFF. Supplemented by reference TRBV12-5 and TRBJ1-1, the full variable domain reads DARVTQTPRHKVTEMGQEVTMRCQPILGHNTVFWYRQTMMQGLELLAYFRNRAPLDDSGMPKDRFSAEMPDATLATLKIQPSEPRDSAVYFCASAPRREWAEAFFGQGTRLTVV.

V usage is TRBV2 and J usage is TRBJ2-5, with D perhaps matching TRBD1 or TRBD2 (5 bases each). This CDR3 has 13 amino acids. The germline V gene has CDR1 SNHLY and CDR2 FYNNEI. Trimming left V 8 bases short and J 2 bases short, with 12 bases between. For the CDR3, the DNA is TGTGCCAGCCACCGGGACGAACAAGAGACCCAGTACTTC. The encoded protein is CASHRDEQETQYF.

J is TRBJ1-5 and V is TRBV6-5; 7 bases are shared with TRBD1. Per germline, CDR1 MNHEY and CDR2 SVGAGI. The CDR3 covers 14 residues. Trimming cost V 2 bases and J 5 bases; bases outside gene matches: 3. The CDR3 nucleotides are TGTGCCAGCAGTTACCTAACAGGGGATCAGCCCCAGCATTTT. Protein product: CASSYLTGDQPQHF.